The clone carrying this T cell receptor beta chain was counted a few times. Its antigen is unidentified. Germline-derived CDR1 and CDR2 are MNHNS and SASEGT. The CDR3 loop spans 15 amino acids. The ends were cut back, 3 bases at V and 0 bases at J, with 11 bases in the middle. These data originate in a study of a mutant IDH1 vaccine in newly diagnosed glioma. In the study overall: Vaccine dosing followed radiotherapy by 4-6 weeks, or accompanied temozolomide cycles. Those enrolled had earlier been treated with radiotherapy, temozolomide, or both, mostly both. General study findings and limits: Alterations occurring in top peripheral T cell clonotypes seemed unrelated to pseudoprogression.

As to time point: week 35, safety follow-up. In every dose of vaccine, 300 ug of mutant IDH1 20-mer peptide was given alongside topical imiquimod. Donors' newly diagnosed IDH1-mutant WHO grade 3 or 4 astrocytomas lacked nuclear ATRX. The data were produced by immunoSEQ multiplex PCR, yet TCRdb's version contains in-frame clones alone and is incomplete. The table includes roughly 32,000 clones, roughly four fifths detected once. The TCR sequence derives from a woman between 18 and 29 years old with glioma. The starting material was PBMCs, obtained from a glioma patient whose treatment included an IDH1 peptide vaccine. The genes are TRBV6-1 and TRBJ1-1, with D uncertain. The DNA for the CDR3 is TGTGCCAGCAGTGATCCCGGACGGCTGAACACTGAAGCTTTCTTT. The encoded protein is CASSDPGRLNTEAFF.